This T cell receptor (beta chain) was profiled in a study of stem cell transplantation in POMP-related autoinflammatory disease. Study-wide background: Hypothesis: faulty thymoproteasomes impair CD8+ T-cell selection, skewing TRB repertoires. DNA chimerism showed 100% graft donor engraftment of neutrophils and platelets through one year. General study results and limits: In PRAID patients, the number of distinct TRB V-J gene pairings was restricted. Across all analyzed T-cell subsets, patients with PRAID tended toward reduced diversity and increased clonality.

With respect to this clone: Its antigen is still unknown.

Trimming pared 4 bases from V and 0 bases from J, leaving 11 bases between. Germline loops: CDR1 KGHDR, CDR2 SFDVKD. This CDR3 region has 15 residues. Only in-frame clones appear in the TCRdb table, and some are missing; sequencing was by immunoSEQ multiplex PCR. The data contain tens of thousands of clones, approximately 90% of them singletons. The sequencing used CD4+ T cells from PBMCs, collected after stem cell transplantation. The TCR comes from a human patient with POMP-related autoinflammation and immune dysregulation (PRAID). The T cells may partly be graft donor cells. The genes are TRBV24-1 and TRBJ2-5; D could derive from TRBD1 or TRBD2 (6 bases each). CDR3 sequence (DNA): TGTGCCACCAGTGAGGCGGGGACACACCAAGAGACCCAGTACTTC. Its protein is CATSEAGTHQETQYF.